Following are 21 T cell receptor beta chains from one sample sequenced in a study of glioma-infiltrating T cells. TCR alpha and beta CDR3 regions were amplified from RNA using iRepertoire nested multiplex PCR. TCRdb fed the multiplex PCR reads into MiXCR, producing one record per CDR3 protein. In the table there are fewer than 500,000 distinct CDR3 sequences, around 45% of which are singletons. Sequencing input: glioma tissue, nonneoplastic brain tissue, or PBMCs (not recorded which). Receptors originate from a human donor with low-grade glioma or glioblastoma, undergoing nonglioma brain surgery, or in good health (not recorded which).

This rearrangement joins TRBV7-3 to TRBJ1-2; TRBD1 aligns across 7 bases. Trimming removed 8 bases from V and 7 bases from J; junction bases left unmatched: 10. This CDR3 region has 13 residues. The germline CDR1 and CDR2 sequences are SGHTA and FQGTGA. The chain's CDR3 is CASGRQGWGGYTF. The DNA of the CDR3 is TGTGCCAGCGGTCGACAGGGTTGGGGTGGCTACACCTTC.

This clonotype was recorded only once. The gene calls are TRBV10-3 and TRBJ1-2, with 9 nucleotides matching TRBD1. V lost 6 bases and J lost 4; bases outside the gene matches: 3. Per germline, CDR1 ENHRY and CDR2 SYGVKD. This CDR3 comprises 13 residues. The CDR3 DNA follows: TGTGCCATCAGGGGGACAGGGCCCTATGGCTACACCTTC. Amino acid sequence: CAIRGTGPYGYTF.

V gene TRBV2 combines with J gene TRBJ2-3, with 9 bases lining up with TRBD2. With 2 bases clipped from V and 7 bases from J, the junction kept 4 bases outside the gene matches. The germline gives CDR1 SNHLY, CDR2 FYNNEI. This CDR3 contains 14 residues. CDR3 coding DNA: TGTGCCAGCAGTGAAATAGCGGGGGAAAATACGCAGTATTTT. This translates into CASSEIAGENTQYF.

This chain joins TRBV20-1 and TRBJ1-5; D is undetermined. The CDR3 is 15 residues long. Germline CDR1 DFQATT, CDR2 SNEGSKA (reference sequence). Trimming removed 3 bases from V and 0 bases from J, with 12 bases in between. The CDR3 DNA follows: TGCAGTGCTAGGGAGGACGGATATAGCAATCAGCCCCAGCATTTT. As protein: CSAREDGYSNQPQHF.

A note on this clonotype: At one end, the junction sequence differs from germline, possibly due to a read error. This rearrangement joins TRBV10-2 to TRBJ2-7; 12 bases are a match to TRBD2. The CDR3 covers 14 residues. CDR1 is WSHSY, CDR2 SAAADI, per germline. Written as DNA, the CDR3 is TGCGCCAGCAGAGGACTAGCGGGACCCTACGGGCAGTACTTC. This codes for CASRGLAGPYGQYF.

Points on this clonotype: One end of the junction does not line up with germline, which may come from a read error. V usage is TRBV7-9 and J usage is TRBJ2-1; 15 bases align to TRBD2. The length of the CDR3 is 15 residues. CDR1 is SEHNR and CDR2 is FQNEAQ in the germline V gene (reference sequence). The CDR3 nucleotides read TGTGCCAGCAGCTGGACTAGCGGGAGGGACAATAAGCAGTTCTTC. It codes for CASSWTSGRDNKQFF.

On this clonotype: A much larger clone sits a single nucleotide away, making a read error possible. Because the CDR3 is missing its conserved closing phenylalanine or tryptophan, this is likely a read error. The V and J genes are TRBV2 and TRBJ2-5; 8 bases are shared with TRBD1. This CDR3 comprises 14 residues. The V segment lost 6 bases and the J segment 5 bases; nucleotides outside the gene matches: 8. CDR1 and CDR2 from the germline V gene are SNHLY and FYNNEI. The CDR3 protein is CASRDRVVRETQYL. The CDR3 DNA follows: TGTGCCAGCAGGGACAGGGTCGTTAGGGAGACCCAGTACCTC.

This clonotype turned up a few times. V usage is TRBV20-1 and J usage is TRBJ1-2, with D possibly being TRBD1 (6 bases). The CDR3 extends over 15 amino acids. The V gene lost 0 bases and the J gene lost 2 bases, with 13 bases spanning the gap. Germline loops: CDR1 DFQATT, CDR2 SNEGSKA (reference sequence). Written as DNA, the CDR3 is TGCAGTGCTAGAGAGGCAGGACAGAAGAACTATGGCTACACCTTC. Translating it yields CSAREAGQKNYGYTF.

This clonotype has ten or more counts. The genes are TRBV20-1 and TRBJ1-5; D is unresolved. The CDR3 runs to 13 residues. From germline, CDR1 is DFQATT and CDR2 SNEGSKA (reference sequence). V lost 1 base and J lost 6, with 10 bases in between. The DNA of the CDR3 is TGCAGTGCTAGAGGACCCCTGAGTCAGCCCCAGCATTTT. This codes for CSARGPLSQPQHF.

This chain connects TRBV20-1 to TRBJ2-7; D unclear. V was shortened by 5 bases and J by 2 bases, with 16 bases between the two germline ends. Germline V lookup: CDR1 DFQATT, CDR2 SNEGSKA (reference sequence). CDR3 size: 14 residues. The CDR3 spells CSALTQTAAYEQYF. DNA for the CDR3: TGCAGTGCTTTGACCCAGACGGCAGCCTACGAGCAGTACTTC.

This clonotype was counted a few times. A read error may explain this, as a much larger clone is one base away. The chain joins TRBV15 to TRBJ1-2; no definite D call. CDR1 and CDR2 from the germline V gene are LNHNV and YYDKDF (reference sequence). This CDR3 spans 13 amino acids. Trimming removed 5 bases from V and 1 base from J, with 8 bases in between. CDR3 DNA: TGTGCCACCAGCGCAGGCAGTAACTATGGCTACACCTTC. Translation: CATSAGSNYGYTF. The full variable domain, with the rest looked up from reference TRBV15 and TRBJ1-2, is DAMVIQNPRYQVTQFGKPVTLSCSQTLNHNVMYWYQQKSSQAPKLLFHYYDKDFNNEADTPDNFQSRRPNTSFCFLDIRSPGLGDTAMYLCATSAGSNYGYTFGSGTRLTVV.

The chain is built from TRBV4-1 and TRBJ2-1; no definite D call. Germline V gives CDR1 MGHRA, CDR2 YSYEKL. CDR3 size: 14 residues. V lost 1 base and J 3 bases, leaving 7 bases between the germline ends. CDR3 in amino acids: CASSQGSDYNEQFF. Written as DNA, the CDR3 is TGCGCCAGCAGCCAAGGCTCGGACTACAATGAGCAGTTCTTC.

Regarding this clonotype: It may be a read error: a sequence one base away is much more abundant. The CDR3 protein is CASNMHRYQPQHF. The DNA of the CDR3 is TGTGCCAGCAATATGCACCGTTATCAGCCCCAGCATTTT. J is TRBJ1-5 and V is TRBV28; D ambiguous. V lost 7 bases and J lost 5, with 12 bases in between. The germline gives CDR1 MDHEN, CDR2 SYDVKM. CDR3 length: 13 residues.

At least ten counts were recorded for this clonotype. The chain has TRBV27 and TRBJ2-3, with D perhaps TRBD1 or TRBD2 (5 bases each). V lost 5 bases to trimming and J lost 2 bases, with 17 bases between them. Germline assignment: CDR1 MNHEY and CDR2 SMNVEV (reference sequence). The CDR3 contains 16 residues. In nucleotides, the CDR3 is TGTGCCAGCAGTGATAGGGACGCCCGGTCCACAGATACGCAGTATTTT. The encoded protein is CASSDRDARSTDTQYF.

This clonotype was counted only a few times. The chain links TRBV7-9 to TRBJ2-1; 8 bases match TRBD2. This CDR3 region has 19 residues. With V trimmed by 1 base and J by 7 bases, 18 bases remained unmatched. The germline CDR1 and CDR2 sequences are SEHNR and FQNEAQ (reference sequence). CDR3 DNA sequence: TGTGCCAGCAGCTTAGGATATTTCGTGCCGGGGGGGTCTGGGAATGAGCAGTTCTTC. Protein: CASSLGYFVPGGSGNEQFF. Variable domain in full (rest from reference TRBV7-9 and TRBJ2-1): DTGVSQNPRHKITKRGQNVTFRCDPISEHNRLYWYRQTLGQGPEFLTYFQNEAQLEKSRLLSDRFSAERPKGSFSTLEIQRTEQGDSAMYLCASSLGYFVPGGSGNEQFFGPGTRLTVL.

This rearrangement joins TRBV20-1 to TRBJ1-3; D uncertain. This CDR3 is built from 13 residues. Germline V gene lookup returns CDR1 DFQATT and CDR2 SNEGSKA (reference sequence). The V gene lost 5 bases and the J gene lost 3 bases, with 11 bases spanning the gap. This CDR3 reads CSAGTGFGNTIYF. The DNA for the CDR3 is TGCAGTGCTGGCACGGGGTTTGGAAACACCATATATTTT.

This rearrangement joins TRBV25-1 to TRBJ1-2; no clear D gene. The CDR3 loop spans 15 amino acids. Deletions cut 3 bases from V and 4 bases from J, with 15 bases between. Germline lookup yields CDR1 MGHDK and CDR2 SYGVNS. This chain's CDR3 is CASSESGGGPYGYTF. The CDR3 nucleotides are TGTGCCAGCAGTGAGTCAGGAGGCGGGCCCTATGGCTACACCTTC.

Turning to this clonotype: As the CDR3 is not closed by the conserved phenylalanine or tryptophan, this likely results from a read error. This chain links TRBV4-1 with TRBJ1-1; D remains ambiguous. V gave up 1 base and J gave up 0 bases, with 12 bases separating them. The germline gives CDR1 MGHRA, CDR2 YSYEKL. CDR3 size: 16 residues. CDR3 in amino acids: CASSQGLQFLNTEAFI. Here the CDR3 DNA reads TGCGCCAGCAGCCAAGGTCTACAGTTCCTGAACACTGAAGCTTTCATT.

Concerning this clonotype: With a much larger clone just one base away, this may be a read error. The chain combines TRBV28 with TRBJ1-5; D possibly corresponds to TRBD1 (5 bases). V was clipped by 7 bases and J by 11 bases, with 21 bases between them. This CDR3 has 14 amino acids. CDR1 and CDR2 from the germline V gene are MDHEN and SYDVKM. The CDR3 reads CASNLGQTGPAQHF. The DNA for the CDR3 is TGTGCCAGCAATTTGGGGCAGACGGGACCGGCCCAGCATTTT. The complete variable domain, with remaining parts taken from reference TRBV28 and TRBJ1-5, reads DVKVTQSSRYLVKRTGEKVFLECVQDMDHENMFWYRQDPGLGLRLIYFSYDVKMKEKGDIPEGYSVSREKKERFSLILESASTNQTSMYLCASNLGQTGPAQHFGDGTRLSIL.

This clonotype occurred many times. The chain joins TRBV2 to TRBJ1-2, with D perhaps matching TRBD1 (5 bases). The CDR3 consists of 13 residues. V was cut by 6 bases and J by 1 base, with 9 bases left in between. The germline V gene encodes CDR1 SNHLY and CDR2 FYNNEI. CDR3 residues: CASRPDNNYGYTF. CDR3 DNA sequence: TGTGCCAGCAGACCGGACAATAACTATGGCTACACCTTC.

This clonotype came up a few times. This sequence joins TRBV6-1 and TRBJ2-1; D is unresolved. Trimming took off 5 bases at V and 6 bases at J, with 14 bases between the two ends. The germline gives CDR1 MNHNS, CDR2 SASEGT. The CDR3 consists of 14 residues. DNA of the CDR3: TGTGCCAGCAGTCCCTTCCTCCTGGGCAATGAGCAGTTCTTC. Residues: CASSPFLLGNEQFF.